This record concerns one T cell receptor (beta chain) sequence. Antigen: not known. This entry belongs to a study of beta chain features in type 1 diabetes. For the study at large: Researchers looked at roughly 110 million sorted cells across all samples. Study outcomes and limitations: PCR may have favored shorter templates equally in patients and controls. TCRB CDR3s from Type 1 diabetes patients were moderately but significantly shorter in all four CD4+ subsets.

Per the germline V gene, CDR1 is SGHDT and CDR2 is YYEEEE. The V gene lost 4 bases and the J gene lost 7 bases, with 14 bases spanning the gap. The CDR3 contains 13 residues. Investigators reverse transcribed all isolated RNA, so they sequenced expressed TCRB transcripts. Measured with immunoSEQ multiplex PCR; TCRdb has only the in-frame clones, and not every one. In the table there are about 150,000 clones, almost 8% of which are singletons. Sampling consisted of one heparinised blood draw per donor, averaging approximately 120 mL. CD45RO/CCR7/CD25/CD127/CD95/CD27 separated CD4+ naive, central memory, regulatory and stem cell-like memory cells by sorting.

The rearrangement links TRBV5-6 to TRBJ1-1, with D unclear. The receptor comes from a man younger than 30 with type 1 diabetes. The sample was central memory CD4+ T cells from blood. CDR3 DNA sequence: TGTGCCAGCAGCCCCAGGCACCGATTTGAAGCTTTCTTT. Translated, it gives CASSPRHRFEAFF. Filled out from reference TRBV5-6 and TRBJ1-1, the complete variable domain reads DAGVTQSPTHLIKTRGQQVTLRCSPKSGHDTVSWYQQALGQGPQFIFQYYEEEERQRGNFPDRFSGHQFPNYSSELNVNALLLGDSALYLCASSPRHRFEAFFGQGTRLTVV.